The 4 T cell receptor beta chains below come from one sample, sequenced in a study of T-cell memory formation after mild COVID-19. TCRdb reanalysed the 5' RACE reads using MiXCR and keeps one entry per CDR3 protein. The table includes roughly 500,000 distinct CDR3 sequences, around 21% detected once. The sequenced sample was PBMCs or a T cell subset sorted from them (not recorded which). These receptors all come from an adult woman who had mild COVID-19 (a few samples of this study predate the infection). Cell type and time point are not known.

The chain employs TRBV12-3 or TRBV12-4 and TRBJ2-7, with 9 bases fitting TRBD1. The CDR3 consists of 13 residues. The junction had 6 bases not matched to a gene; V was cut back by 5 bases and J by 7 bases. The CDR3, as DNA: TGTGCCAGCAGTCGCCACAGGGGGCAAGAGCAGTACTTC. Translation: CASSRHRGQEQYF.

The chain's CDR3 is CSARDKGLMETQYF. CDR3 sequence (DNA): TGCAGTGCTAGGGATAAGGGACTAATGGAGACCCAGTACTTC. The V and J genes are TRBV20-1 and TRBJ2-5; 7 positions match TRBD2. Losses at the gene ends were 3 bases for V and 5 bases for J; bases not matched to a gene: 9. Per germline, CDR1 DFQATT and CDR2 SNEGSKA (reference sequence). CDR3 size: 14 residues.

This clonotype was detected many times. The chain recombines TRBV7-9 with TRBJ2-7; D is perhaps TRBD1 or TRBD2 (5 bases each). The V gene lost 7 bases and the J gene lost 5 bases, with 27 bases spanning the gap. Germline values: CDR1 SEHNR, CDR2 FQNEAQ (reference sequence). This CDR3 is 17 amino acids long. CDR3 amino acids: CASTPPPGRALLNEQYF. The CDR3 nucleotides are TGTGCCAGCACCCCCCCCCCGGGACGGGCATTACTGAACGAGCAGTACTTC.

Of note for this clonotype: Mismatch with germline at one junction end may stem from a read error. The genes are TRBV4-1 and TRBJ1-1, with D tentatively TRBD1 (5 bases). Germline V gives CDR1 MGHRA, CDR2 YSYEKL. This CDR3 comprises 17 residues. This CDR3 reads CASRQGAAGPRYTEAFF. In DNA form, the CDR3 reads TGCGCCAGCAGGCAAGGGGCGGCAGGGCCTAGATACACTGAAGCTTTCTTT.